What follows are 13 T cell receptor beta chains derived from one specimen sequenced in a study of cytomegalovirus exposure and HLA in healthy donors. The primer mix had 60 Vbeta and 13 Jbeta primers. TCRdb's table, derived via immunoSEQ multiplex PCR, lists solely in-frame clones and lacks some. The sample lists approximately 130,000 clones; 65% to 90% were seen once. Specimen: PBMCs. Every receptor here comes from a man between 18 and 35 years old in good health and CMV-seronegative.

J is TRBJ1-5 and V is TRBV9, with D uncertain. There are 15 residues in the CDR3. Germline V gene sequence: CDR1 SGDLS, CDR2 YYNGEE. V lost 3 bases and J 9 bases, leaving 19 bases between the germline ends. The CDR3 DNA is TGTGCCAGCAGCGGCGACCCGGATGGAGCTCGGCCCCAGCATTTT. Translating gives CASSGDPDGARPQHF.

The chain combines TRBV28 with TRBJ2-3, with 9 positions matching TRBD1. Germline V gives CDR1 MDHEN, CDR2 SYDVKM. The CDR3 totals 14 residues. The J segment lost 6 bases and the V segment lost 5 bases, leaving 6 bases of the junction unmatched. The chain's CDR3 is CASSLTGGRDTQYF. CDR3 nucleotide sequence: TGTGCCAGCAGTCTTACAGGGGGCAGGGATACGCAGTATTTT. The full variable domain, in which reference TRBV28 and TRBJ2-3 provide the parts outside the CDR3, is DVKVTQSSRYLVKRTGEKVFLECVQDMDHENMFWYRQDPGLGLRLIYFSYDVKMKEKGDIPEGYSVSREKKERFSLILESASTNQTSMYLCASSLTGGRDTQYFGPGTRLTVL.

The CDR3 coding sequence is TGTGCCAGCAGCGTAGACCCGGGGGGATTGGTCACAGATACGCAGTATTTT. Amino acid sequence: CASSVDPGGLVTDTQYF. The V gene is TRBV9, the J gene TRBJ2-3; 7 nucleotides agree with TRBD2. The CDR3 totals 17 residues. V gave up 0 bases and J gave up 2 bases; unmatched junction bases: 9. The germline gives CDR1 SGDLS, CDR2 YYNGEE.

The rearrangement uses TRBV10-1 and TRBJ2-3; D might be TRBD1 (5 bases). In germline, CDR1 is WNHNN, CDR2 SYGVQD (reference sequence). The length of the CDR3 is 12 residues. V was clipped by 4 bases and J by 12 bases, with 14 bases between them. CDR3 sequence reads: CASSADSLTQYF. The CDR3 bases are TGCGCCAGCAGTGCAGACAGTTTGACTCAGTATTTT.

V gene TRBV7-6 combines with J gene TRBJ1-4; D remains ambiguous. There are 15 residues in the CDR3. Trimming removed 1 base from V and 0 bases from J, with 6 bases in between. The germline gives CDR1 SGHVS, CDR2 FNYEAQ. CDR3 protein: CASSLVAATNEKLFF. The CDR3 DNA is TGTGCCAGCAGCTTAGTGGCGGCAACTAATGAAAAACTGTTTTTT.

The CDR3 region has the DNA TGCGCCAGCAGCGGGGTCGGAGCTGCAGGGAAAAACACTGAAGCTTTCTTT. Translating it yields CASSGVGAAGKNTEAFF. This chain joins TRBV5-1 and TRBJ1-1; possibly TRBD1 for D (5 bases). V lost 4 bases and J lost 2, with 21 bases in between. The germline V gene encodes CDR1 SGHRS and CDR2 YFSETQ. This CDR3 comprises 17 residues.

This clone has only a few counts. V is TRBV5-1 and J is TRBJ1-5, with D possibly being TRBD1 (5 bases). This CDR3 contains 16 residues. The V end lost 0 bases, the J end lost 6 bases, and 16 bases lay between the germline ends. Germline CDR1 is SGHRS and CDR2 is YFSETQ. The CDR3 is CASSLGDHQGGQPQHF. The CDR3 nucleotides are TGCGCCAGCAGCTTGGGGGATCACCAGGGAGGTCAGCCCCAGCATTTT. Full variable domain (rest looked up from reference TRBV5-1 and TRBJ1-5): KAGVTQTPRYLIKTRGQQVTLSCSPISGHRSVSWYQQTPGQGLQFLFEYFSETQRNKGNFPGRFSGRQFSNSRSEMNVSTLELGDSALYLCASSLGDHQGGQPQHFGDGTRLSIL.

The V and J genes are TRBV9 and TRBJ2-2; tentatively, D is TRBD2 (6 bases). V was pared by 5 bases and J by 4 bases, with 9 bases between. Germline CDR1 is SGDLS and CDR2 is YYNGEE. CDR3 length equals 13 residues. The CDR3 DNA is TGTGCCAGCAGTGACGGGGGCACCGGGGAGCTGTTTTTT. This sequence encodes CASSDGGTGELFF.

The rearrangement links TRBV7-3 to TRBJ2-1, with TRBD1 matching over 11 bases. J was trimmed by 2 bases and V by 4 bases; bases with no gene match: 1. This CDR3 has 15 residues. Germline-derived CDR1 and CDR2 are SGHTA and FQGTGA. CDR3 in amino acids: CASSSGQGAYNEQFF. CDR3 nucleotide sequence: TGTGCCAGCAGCTCGGGACAGGGGGCCTACAATGAGCAGTTCTTC.

The V and J genes are TRBV7-8 and TRBJ1-6; no reliable D call. V dropped 1 base and J dropped 5 bases, with 12 bases sitting between them. The CDR3 is made up of 16 amino acids. Per germline, CDR1 SGHVS and CDR2 FQNEAQ. The CDR3 reads CASSLDPYLDNSPLHF. CDR3 nucleotide sequence: TGTGCCAGCAGCTTAGATCCCTATTTGGATAATTCACCCCTCCACTTT.

This rearrangement joins TRBV28 to TRBJ2-3; no definite D call. The V and J ends lost 5 bases and 3 bases respectively, with 3 bases between them. CDR1 is MDHEN and CDR2 is SYDVKM in the germline V gene. The CDR3 totals 11 residues. This chain's CDR3 is CASSITDTQYF. CDR3 in DNA: TGTGCCAGCAGTATAACAGATACGCAGTATTTT. The complete variable domain, with remaining parts taken from reference TRBV28 and TRBJ2-3, reads DVKVTQSSRYLVKRTGEKVFLECVQDMDHENMFWYRQDPGLGLRLIYFSYDVKMKEKGDIPEGYSVSREKKERFSLILESASTNQTSMYLCASSITDTQYFGPGTRLTVL.

The chain combines TRBV2 with TRBJ1-1; 8 bases match TRBD1. Germline CDR1 is SNHLY and CDR2 is FYNNEI. V dropped 6 bases and J dropped 11; count of bases not matched to a gene: 11. This CDR3 has 13 residues. CDR3 coding DNA: TGTGCCAGCAGCGAGGGTGCAGGGGGCTGGGCTTTCTTT. It is translated as CASSEGAGGWAFF.

V and J are TRBV9 and TRBJ2-1; 7 positions agree with TRBD2. J lost 1 base, V lost 1 base, and 5 bases had no gene match. The germline V gene encodes CDR1 SGDLS and CDR2 YYNGEE. The length of the CDR3 is 16 residues. The CDR3 loop reads CASSVWRGSSYNEQFF. The CDR3, as DNA: TGTGCCAGCAGCGTATGGCGGGGGAGTTCCTACAATGAGCAGTTCTTC.